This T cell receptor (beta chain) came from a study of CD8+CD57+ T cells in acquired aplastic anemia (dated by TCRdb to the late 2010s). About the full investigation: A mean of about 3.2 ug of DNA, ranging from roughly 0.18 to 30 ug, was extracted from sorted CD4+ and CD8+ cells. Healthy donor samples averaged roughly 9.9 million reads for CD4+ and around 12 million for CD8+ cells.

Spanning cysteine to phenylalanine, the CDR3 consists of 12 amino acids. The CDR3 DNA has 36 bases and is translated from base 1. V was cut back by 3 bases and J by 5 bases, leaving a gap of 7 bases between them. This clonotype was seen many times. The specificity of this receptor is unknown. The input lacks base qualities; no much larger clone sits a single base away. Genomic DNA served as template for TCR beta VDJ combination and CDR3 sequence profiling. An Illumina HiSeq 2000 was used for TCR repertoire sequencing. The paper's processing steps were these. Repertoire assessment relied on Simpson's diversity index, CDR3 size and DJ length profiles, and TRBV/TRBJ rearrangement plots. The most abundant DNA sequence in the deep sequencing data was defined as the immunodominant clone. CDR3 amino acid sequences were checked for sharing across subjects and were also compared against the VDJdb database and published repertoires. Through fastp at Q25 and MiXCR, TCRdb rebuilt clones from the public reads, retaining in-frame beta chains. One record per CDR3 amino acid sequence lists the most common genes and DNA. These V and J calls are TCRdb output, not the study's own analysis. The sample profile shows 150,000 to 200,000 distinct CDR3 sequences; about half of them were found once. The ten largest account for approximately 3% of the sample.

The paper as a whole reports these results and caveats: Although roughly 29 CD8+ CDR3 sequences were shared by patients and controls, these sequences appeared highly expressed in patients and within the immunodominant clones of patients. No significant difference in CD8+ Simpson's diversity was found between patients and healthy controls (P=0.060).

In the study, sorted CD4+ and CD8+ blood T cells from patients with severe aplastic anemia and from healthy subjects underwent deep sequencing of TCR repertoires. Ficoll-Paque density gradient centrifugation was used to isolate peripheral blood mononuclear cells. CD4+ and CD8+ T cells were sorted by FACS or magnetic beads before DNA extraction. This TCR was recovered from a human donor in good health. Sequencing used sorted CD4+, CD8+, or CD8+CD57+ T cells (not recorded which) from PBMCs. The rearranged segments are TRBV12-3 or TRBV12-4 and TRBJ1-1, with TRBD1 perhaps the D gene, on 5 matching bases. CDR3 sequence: CASSLGVTEAFF. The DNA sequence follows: TGTGCCAGCAGTTTGGGGGTTACTGAAGCTTTCTTT.